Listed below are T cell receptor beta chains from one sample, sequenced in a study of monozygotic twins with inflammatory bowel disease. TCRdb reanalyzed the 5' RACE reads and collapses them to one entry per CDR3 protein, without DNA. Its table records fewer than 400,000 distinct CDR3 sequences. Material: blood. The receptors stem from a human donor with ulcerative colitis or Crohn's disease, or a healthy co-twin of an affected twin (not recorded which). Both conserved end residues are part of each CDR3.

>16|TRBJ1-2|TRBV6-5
CASSYPGGQGNYGYTF
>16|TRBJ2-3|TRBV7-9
CASSSWTSGGTDTQYF
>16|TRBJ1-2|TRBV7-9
CASSPTWEDGGEGYTF
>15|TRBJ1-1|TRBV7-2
CASSLAQRMNTEAFF
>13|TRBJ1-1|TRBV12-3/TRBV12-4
CASSFLQSAEAFF
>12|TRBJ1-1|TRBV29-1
CSVLKKDTEAFF
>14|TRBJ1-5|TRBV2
CASSPEQNNQPQHF
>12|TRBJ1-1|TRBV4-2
CASSQAGDEAFF
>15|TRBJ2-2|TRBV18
CASSPQGPNTGELFF
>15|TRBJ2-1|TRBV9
CASSTMDRAGNEQFF
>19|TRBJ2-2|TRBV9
CASSGGGRTSGRGTGELFF
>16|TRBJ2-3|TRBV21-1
CASSVSAGGRTDTQYF
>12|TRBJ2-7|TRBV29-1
CSVERSSYEQYF
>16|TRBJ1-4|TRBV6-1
CASNPGRQGVSEKLFF
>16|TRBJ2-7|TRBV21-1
CASSKPASGGTGEQYF